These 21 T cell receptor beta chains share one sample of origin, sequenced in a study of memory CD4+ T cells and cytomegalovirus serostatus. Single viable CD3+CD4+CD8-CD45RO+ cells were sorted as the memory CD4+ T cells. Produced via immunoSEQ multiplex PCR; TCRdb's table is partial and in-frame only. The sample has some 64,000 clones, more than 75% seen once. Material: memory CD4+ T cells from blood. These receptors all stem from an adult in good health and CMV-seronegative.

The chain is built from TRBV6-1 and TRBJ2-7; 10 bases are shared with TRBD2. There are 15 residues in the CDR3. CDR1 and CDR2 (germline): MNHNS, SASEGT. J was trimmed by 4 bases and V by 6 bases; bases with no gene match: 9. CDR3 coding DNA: TGTGCCAGCAGGAGGATGCTAGCGGGAGAATACGAGCAGTACTTC. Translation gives CASRRMLAGEYEQYF.

The CDR3 protein is CASSLVRLNQPQHF. The CDR3 DNA is TGTGCCAGCAGCTTGGTACGGCTAAATCAGCCCCAGCATTTT. The genes are TRBV5-5 and TRBJ1-5; D call uncertain. The ends were cut back, 0 bases at V and 4 bases at J, with 8 bases in the middle. CDR3 length equals 14 residues. CDR1 and CDR2 (germline): SGHKS, YYEKEE (reference sequence).

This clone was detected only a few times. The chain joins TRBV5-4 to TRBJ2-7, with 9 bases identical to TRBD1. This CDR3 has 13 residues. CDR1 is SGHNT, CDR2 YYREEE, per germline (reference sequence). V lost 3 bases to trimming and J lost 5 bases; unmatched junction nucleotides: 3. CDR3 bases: TGTGCCAGCAGCTGGGACAGGGTCCACGAGCAGTACTTC. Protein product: CASSWDRVHEQYF.

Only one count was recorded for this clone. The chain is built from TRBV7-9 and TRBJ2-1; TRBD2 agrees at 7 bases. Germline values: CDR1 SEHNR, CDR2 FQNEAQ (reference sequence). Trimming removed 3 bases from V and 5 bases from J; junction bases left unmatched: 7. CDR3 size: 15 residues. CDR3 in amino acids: CASSFAGLINNEQFF. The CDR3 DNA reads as TGTGCCAGCAGCTTTGCGGGACTAATAAACAATGAGCAGTTCTTC. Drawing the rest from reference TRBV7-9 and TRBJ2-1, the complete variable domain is DTGVSQNPRHKITKRGQNVTFRCDPISEHNRLYWYRQTLGQGPEFLTYFQNEAQLEKSRLLSDRFSAERPKGSFSTLEIQRTEQGDSAMYLCASSFAGLINNEQFFGPGTRLTVL.

The CDR3 bases are TGTGCCAGCAGCTTCTCCGGGACTAGCGGTTACAATGAGCAGTTCTTC. This codes for CASSFSGTSGYNEQFF. The rearrangement links TRBV11-2 to TRBJ2-1; 11 positions agree with TRBD2. The V gene's germline CDR1 is SGHAT and CDR2 FQNNGV. After removal of 3 bases from V and 4 bases from J, the junction contained 5 bases not matched to a gene. The CDR3 has 16 residues.

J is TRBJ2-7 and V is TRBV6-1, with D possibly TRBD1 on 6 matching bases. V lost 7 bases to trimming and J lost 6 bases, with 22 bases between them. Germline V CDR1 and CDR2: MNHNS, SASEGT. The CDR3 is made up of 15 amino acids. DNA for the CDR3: TGTGCCAGCAATGCCCCCGGGACACTCCTCCTCGAGCAGTACTTC. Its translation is CASNAPGTLLLEQYF.

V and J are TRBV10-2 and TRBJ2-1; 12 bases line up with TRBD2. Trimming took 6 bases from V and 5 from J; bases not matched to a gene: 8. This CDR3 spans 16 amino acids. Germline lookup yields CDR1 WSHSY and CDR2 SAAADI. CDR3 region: CASSRSLAGGDNEQFF. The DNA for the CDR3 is TGCGCCAGCAGCCGGTCCCTAGCGGGAGGGGACAATGAGCAGTTCTTC.

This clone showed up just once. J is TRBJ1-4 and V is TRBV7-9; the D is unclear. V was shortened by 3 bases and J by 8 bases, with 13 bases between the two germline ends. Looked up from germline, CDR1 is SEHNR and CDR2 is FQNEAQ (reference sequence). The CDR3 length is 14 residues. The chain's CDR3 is CASSLYEYREKLFF. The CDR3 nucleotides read TGTGCCAGCAGCTTGTATGAGTATCGCGAAAAACTGTTTTTT.

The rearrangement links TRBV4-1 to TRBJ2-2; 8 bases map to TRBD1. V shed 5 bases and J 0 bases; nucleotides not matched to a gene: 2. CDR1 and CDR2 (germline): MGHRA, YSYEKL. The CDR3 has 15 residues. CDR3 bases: TGCGCCAGCAGCACGACAGGGGCGAACACCGGGGAGCTGTTTTTT. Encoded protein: CASSTTGANTGELFF.

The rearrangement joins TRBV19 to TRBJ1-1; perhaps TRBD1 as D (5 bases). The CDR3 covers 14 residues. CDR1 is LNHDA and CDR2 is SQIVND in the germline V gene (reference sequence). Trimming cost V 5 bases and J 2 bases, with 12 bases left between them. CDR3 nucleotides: TGTGCCAGTAGTCCGGCCCAGGGAAACACTGAAGCTTTCTTT. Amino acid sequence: CASSPAQGNTEAFF.

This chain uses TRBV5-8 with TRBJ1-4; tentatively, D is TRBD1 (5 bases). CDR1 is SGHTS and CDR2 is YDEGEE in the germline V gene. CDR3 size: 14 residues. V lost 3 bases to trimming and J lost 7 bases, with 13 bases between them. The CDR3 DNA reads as TGTGCCAGCAGCTCCGGGGGTTGGGGTGAAAAACTGTTTTTT. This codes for CASSSGGWGEKLFF.

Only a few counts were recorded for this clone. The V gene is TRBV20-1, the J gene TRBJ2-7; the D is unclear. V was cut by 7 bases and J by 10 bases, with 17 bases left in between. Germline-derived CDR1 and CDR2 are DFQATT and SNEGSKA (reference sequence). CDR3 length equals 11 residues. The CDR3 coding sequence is TGCAGTGTAATGATCCCGGGTAGTCAGTACTTC. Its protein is CSVMIPGSQYF.

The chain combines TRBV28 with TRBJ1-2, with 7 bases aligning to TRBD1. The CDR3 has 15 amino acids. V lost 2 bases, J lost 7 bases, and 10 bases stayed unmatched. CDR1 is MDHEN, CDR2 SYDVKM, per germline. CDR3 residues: CASSLAGTVIAGYTF. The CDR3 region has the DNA TGTGCCAGCAGTTTAGCCGGGACAGTAATAGCTGGCTACACCTTC.

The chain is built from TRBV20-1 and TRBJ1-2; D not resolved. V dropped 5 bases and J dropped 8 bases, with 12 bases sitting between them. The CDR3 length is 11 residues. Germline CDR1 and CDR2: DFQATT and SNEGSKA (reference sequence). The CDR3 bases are TGCAGTGCTCCCCGTATGCAAGGCTACACCTTC. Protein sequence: CSAPRMQGYTF.

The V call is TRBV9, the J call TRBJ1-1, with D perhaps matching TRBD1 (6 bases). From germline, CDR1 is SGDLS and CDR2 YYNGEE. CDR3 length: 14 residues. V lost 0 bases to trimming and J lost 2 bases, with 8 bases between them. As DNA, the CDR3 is TGTGCCAGCAGCGTAGCAGGGGCCAACACTGAAGCTTTCTTT. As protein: CASSVAGANTEAFF.

As DNA, the CDR3 is TGTGCCAGCAGTAATTACGGGACACCTACTGAAGCTTTCTTT. This sequence encodes CASSNYGTPTEAFF. The chain couples TRBV27 to TRBJ1-1; tentative D call: TRBD1 (6 bases). The CDR3 has 14 amino acids. From germline, CDR1 is MNHEY and CDR2 SMNVEV (reference sequence). The ends were cut back, 5 bases at V and 5 bases at J, with 15 bases in the middle.

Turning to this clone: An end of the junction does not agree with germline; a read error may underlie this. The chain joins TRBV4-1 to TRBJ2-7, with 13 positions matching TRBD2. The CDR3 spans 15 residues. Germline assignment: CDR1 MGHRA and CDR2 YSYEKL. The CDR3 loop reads CASSQVGLAGARRDF. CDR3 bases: TGCGCCAGCAGCCAGGTTGGACTAGCGGGAGCCCGACGGGACTTC.

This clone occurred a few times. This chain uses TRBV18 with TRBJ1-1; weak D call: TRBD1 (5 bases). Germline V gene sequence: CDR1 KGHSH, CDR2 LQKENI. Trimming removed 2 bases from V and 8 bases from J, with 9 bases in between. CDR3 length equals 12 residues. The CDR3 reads CASSPVQGEAFF. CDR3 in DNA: TGTGCCAGCTCACCAGTGCAGGGCGAAGCTTTCTTT.

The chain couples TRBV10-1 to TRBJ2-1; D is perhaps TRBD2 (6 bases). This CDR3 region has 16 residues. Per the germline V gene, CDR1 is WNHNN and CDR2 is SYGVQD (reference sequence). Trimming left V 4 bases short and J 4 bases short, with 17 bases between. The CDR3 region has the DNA TGCGCCAGCAGTGCCCGGGGTGCGGAGGGGTACAATGAGCAGTTCTTC. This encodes CASSARGAEGYNEQFF.

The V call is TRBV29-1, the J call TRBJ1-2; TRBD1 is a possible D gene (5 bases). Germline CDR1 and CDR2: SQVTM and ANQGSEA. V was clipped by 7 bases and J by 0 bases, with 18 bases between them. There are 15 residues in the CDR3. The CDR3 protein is CSASGRGGANYGYTF. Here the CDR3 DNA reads TGCAGCGCCTCGGGACGGGGGGGAGCTAACTATGGCTACACCTTC.

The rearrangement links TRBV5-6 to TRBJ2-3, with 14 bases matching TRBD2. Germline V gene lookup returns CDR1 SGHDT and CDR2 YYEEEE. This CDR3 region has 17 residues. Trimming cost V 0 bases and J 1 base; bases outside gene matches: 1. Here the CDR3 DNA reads TGTGCCAGCAGCTTGGGACTAGCGGGAGGGGGCACAGATACGCAGTATTTT. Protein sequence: CASSLGLAGGGTDTQYF.